This T cell receptor beta chain was observed in a study of preoperative IRX-2 immunotherapy in early breast cancer. This sample's treatment: preoperative locoregional IRX-2 cytokine immunotherapy. Samples came from a phase Ib trial of preoperative locoregional IRX-2 cytokine immunotherapy. Generated by immunoSEQ multiplex PCR, the TCRdb table keeps only in-frame clones and is missing some. The sample includes about 32,000 clones, around 83% seen only once; the top ten take just under 2.5%. V lost 0 bases to trimming and J lost 3 bases, with 17 bases between them. CDR1 is SGHRS and CDR2 is YFSETQ in the germline V gene. The CDR3 contains 17 residues.

The sample was lymph node tissue, taken from a patient treated with IRX-2 immunotherapy. V gene TRBV5-1 combines with J gene TRBJ2-3; the D call may be TRBD1 or TRBD2 (5 bases each). The sequence was collected from a human donor with breast cancer. The CDR3 here is CASSLAVGDRVTDTQYF. The CDR3 DNA sequence: TGCGCCAGCAGCTTGGCCGTCGGGGACCGGGTAACAGATACGCAGTATTTT.